The 5 T cell receptor beta chains reported below all come from one sample, sequenced in a study of beta chain features in type 1 diabetes. TCRB transcripts that were expressed got sequenced, as all of the isolated RNA had been reverse transcribed. Repertoires were generated with immunoSEQ multiplex PCR, while TCRdb's copy carries only in-frame clones and drops some. Of about 270,000 clones listed, 13% to 15% are singletons. General observations from the study: Within each of all four CD4+ subsets, Type 1 diabetes patients had TCRB CDR3s that were moderately but significantly shorter.

These receptors lack a known antigen. The sample taken for sequencing was naive CD4+ T cells from blood. The receptors stem from a man aged 25-40 years with type 1 diabetes.

This chain connects TRBV28 to TRBJ2-7; the D gene is possibly TRBD1 (6 bases). CDR3 length: 12 residues. The V gene's germline CDR1 is MDHEN and CDR2 SYDVKM. Trimming stripped 5 bases from V and 2 bases from J, with 7 bases between. The CDR3 coding sequence is TGTGCCAGCAGTCCAGGGGCCTACGAGCAGTACTTC. Its translation: CASSPGAYEQYF.

This clone was observed a few times. The J gene is TRBJ1-2, the V gene TRBV6-5; the match to TRBD1 covers 9 bases. Looked up from germline, CDR1 is MNHEY and CDR2 is SVGAGI. J gave up 8 bases and V 2 bases, and 3 bases lay outside the gene matches. This CDR3 has 13 residues. The CDR3 DNA reads as TGTGCCAGCAGTTACAGGGACAGGGAAGGCTACACCTTC. This sequence encodes CASSYRDREGYTF.

This chain connects TRBV9 to TRBJ2-7, with 14 nucleotides matching TRBD2. The CDR3 is 14 amino acids. Unmatched junction bases numbered 1, after V lost 3 bases and J lost 5 bases. Germline lookup yields CDR1 SGDLS and CDR2 YYNGEE. The CDR3 DNA reads TGTGCCAGCAGCGAGGGACTAGCGGGAGACGAGCAGTACTTC. This sequence encodes CASSEGLAGDEQYF.

This chain joins TRBV29-1 and TRBJ1-1; 12 bases match TRBD1. V lost 4 bases and J lost 5; bases outside the gene matches: 5. The germline V gene encodes CDR1 SQVTM and CDR2 ANQGSEA. This CDR3 has 14 residues. The DNA for the CDR3 is TGCAGCGTTGGGAAGGGACAGGGGGCTACTGAAGCTTTCTTT. This translates into CSVGKGQGATEAFF.

This chain links TRBV4-3 with TRBJ2-2, with D perhaps matching TRBD2 (7 bases). V gave up 4 bases and J gave up 3 bases, with 18 bases separating them. CDR3 size: 17 residues. Germline CDR1 is LGHNA and CDR2 is YSLEER. This CDR3 is CASSPHGGRIYTGELFF. The DNA of the CDR3 is TGCGCCAGCAGCCCGCACGGGGGGCGTATTTACACCGGGGAGCTGTTTTTT.